This entry is about one TCR beta chain. The germline CDR1 and CDR2 sequences are MNHEY and SMNVEV (reference sequence). V was cut by 4 bases and J by 5 bases, with 17 bases left in between. The CDR3 is 15 amino acids. The data were taken from a study of CD8 T cells in Susac syndrome. Reverse transcription of about 0.5 to 1 ug RNA was carried out with random hexamers. Coverage of TCR beta CDR3 amplification by immunoSEQ multiplex PCR extended to 54 Vbeta and 13 Jbeta. One entry per CDR3 protein results from TCRdb running MiXCR on the immunoSEQ multiplex PCR reads. The data contain a few hundred thousand distinct CDR3 sequences, about 90% of them singletons.

This receptor was taken from a human donor with multiple sclerosis. Sequencing used CD4+ T cells from PBMCs. The V and J genes are TRBV27 and TRBJ1-1; TRBD1 might be the D (5 bases). The chain's CDR3 is CASSSMGLKGTEAFF. In DNA form, the CDR3 reads TGTGCCAGCAGTTCCATGGGGCTGAAGGGGACTGAAGCTTTCTTT.